This T cell receptor (beta chain) originates from a study of cytomegalovirus exposure and HLA in healthy donors. Primers for the PCR totalled 60 Vbeta and 13 Jbeta. Libraries were prepared by immunoSEQ multiplex PCR; TCRdb keeps only in-frame clonotypes and omits some of them. The sample has approximately 220,000 clones, approximately 78% seen once; the top ten hold about 3.1%. The junction had 10 bases not matched to a gene; V was cut back by 5 bases and J by 1 base. This CDR3 comprises 18 residues. Germline V gene lookup returns CDR1 MDHEN and CDR2 SYDVKM. Sequencing was done on a sample of PBMCs. This chain joins TRBV28 and TRBJ2-3; 12 bases match TRBD2. The receptor comes from a man in his thirties or forties in good health and CMV-seronegative. CDR3 loop: CASSPSSGGVPGTDTQYF. The CDR3 DNA reads as TGTGCCAGCAGTCCGTCTAGCGGGGGGGTTCCCGGCACAGATACGCAGTATTTT.